This T cell receptor beta chain was captured in a study of blood T cell repertoires in COVID-19. The overall study: Sources were T cells, B-cell-depleted T cells, or PBMCs; the material itself was cDNA or gDNA.

Measured with immunoSEQ multiplex PCR; TCRdb has only the in-frame clones, and not every one. Of 67,000 or so clones listed, 70% to 85% are singletons. The V and J ends lost 5 bases and 0 bases respectively, with 3 bases between them. The length of the CDR3 is 13 residues. From germline, CDR1 is SGHDT and CDR2 YYEEEE. The clonotype comes from a man between 65 and 80 years old with acute or convalescent COVID-19. V and J are TRBV5-6 and TRBJ2-6; D gene ambiguous. The material sequenced was peripheral blood. The CDR3 DNA sequence: TGTGCCAGCAGACTCTCTGGGGCCAACGTCCTGACTTTC. It encodes CASRLSGANVLTF.